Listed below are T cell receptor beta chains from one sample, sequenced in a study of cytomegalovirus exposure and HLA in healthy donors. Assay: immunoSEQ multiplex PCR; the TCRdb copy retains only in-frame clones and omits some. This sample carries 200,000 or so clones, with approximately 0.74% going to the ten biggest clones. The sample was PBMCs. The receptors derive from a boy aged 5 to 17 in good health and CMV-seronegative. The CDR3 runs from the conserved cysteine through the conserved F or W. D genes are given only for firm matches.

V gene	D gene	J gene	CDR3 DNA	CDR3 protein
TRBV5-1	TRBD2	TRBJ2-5	TGCGCCAGCAGCCGGGAGGGGAATCCGCAAGAGACCCAGTACTTC	CASSREGNPQETQYF
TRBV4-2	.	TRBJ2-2	TGTGCCAGCAGCCAAGCTTGGAACACCGGGGAGCTGTTTTTT	CASSQAWNTGELFF
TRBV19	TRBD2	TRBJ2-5	TGTGCCAGTAGTCCCACTAGCGGCGCCGAGTCCCAGTACTTC	CASSPTSGAESQYF
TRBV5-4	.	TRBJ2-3	TGTGCCAGCAGCTTGTATACAGATACGCAGTATTTT	CASSLYTDTQYF
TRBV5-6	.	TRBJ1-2	TGTGCCAGCAGCTTGTCCGGGGAAGCTGGCTACACCTTC	CASSLSGEAGYTF
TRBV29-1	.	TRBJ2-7	TGCAGCGTTCGTGAGTACGAGCAGTACTTC	CSVREYEQYF
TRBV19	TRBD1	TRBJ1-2	TGTGCCAGTAGTATAGATGGGACAGGGAGGAACGATGGCTACACCTTC	CASSIDGTGRNDGYTF
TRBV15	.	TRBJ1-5	TGTGCCACCAGCAGAGGACGGGGGTATAGCAATCAGCCCCAGCATTTT	CATSRGRGYSNQPQHF
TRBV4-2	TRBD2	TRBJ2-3	TGTGCCAGCAGCCATGAGCGGGGGGGCACAGATACGCAGTATTTT	CASSHERGGTDTQYF
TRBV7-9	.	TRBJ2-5	TGTGCCAGCAGCTTACTGACAAGGACAGCGACTACGTACCAAGAGACCCAGTACTTC	CASSLLTRTATTYQETQYF
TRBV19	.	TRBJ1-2	TGTGCCAGCCCGAACAGCCCATATGGCTACACCTTC	CASPNSPYGYTF
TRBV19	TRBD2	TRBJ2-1	TGTGCCAGTAGACATTGGCTAGCGGGGGGGAATGAGCAGTTCTTC	CASRHWLAGGNEQFF
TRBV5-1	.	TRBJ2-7	TGCGCCAGCAGCTCTGGACAGACTTACGAGCAGTACTTC	CASSSGQTYEQYF
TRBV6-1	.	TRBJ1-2	TGTGCCAGCAGTGTATCAGGGATCCACTATGGCTACACCTTC	CASSVSGIHYGYTF
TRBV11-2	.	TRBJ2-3	TGTGCCAGCACCTTAGACCGAAGCCTGTATTTT	CASTLDRSLYF
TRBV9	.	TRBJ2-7	TGTGCCAGCAGCTCCGGGACTCCGTCCGAGCAGTACTTC	CASSSGTPSEQYF
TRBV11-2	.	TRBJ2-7	TGTGCCACCGACCCTGGGGGCCTAAACGAGCAGTACTTC	CATDPGGLNEQYF
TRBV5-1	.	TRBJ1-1	TGCGCCAGCAGCTTGGTAGGGGGTGGAACTGAAGCTTTCTTT	CASSLVGGGTEAFF
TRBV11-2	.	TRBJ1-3	TGTGCCAGCAGCCCCGTTTGGGGGCCCTCTGGAAACACCATATATTTT	CASSPVWGPSGNTIYF
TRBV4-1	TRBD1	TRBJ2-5	TGCGCCAGCAGCCCCGGAGGGACAGGGGCCTTCCAAGAGACCCAGTACTTC	CASSPGGTGAFQETQYF
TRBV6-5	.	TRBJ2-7	TGTGCCAGCAGTGAAGCGCGGATATTGCAGCAGTACTTC	CASSEARILQQYF
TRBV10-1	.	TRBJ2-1	TGCGCCAGCAGTGAAACTTCAGGTGCTGAGCAGTTCTTC	CASSETSGAEQFF
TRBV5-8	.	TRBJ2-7	TGTGCCAGCAGCTTGGGACAGGCGGTGGGGGAGCAGTACTTC	CASSLGQAVGEQYF
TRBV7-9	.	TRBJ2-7	TGTGCCAGCAGCTCCCCCCAGAAACCCTACGAGCAGTACTTC	CASSSPQKPYEQYF
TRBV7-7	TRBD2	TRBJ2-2	TGTGCTAGCAGCCATGGGACTAGCGGGGGGACCACCGGGGAGCTGTTTTTT	CASSHGTSGGTTGELFF
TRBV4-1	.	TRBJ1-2	TGCGCCAGCAGACTGCAATCTATAACAGGTGGAAACTATGGCTACACCTTC	CASRLQSITGGNYGYTF
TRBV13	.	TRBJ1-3	TGTGCCAGCAGCTTCGCAGACTCTGGAAACACCATATATTTT	CASSFADSGNTIYF
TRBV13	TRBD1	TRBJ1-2	TGTGCCAGCAGCTTACCCGGGGACAGTTCATATGGCTACACCTTC	CASSLPGDSSYGYTF
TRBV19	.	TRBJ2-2	TGTGCCAGTACCCCGCTGATTAGAGCTACCGGGGAGCTGTTTTTT	CASTPLIRATGELFF
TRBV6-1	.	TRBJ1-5	TGTGCCAGCAGTGAAGCTCGAGAATATAGCAATCAGCCCCAGCATTTT	CASSEAREYSNQPQHF
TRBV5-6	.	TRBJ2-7	TGTGCCAGCAGCTCCGGCTACGAGCAGTACTTC	CASSSGYEQYF
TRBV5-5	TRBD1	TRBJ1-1	TGTGCCAGCAGCTCGAGAATTGACGGGACAGTGAACACTGAAGCTTTCTTT	CASSSRIDGTVNTEAFF
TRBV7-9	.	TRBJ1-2	TGTGCCAGCAGCTTAGAGGAGTTGGAGTATGGCTACACCTTC	CASSLEELEYGYTF
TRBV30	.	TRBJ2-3	TGTGCCTGGTTACCCCAAAGCTTGACACATACGCAGTATTTT	CAWLPQSLTHTQYF
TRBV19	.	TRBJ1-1	TGTGCCAGTAGATCTGGAGGGGCGAGGACTGAAGCTTTCTTT	CASRSGGARTEAFF
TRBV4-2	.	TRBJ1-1	TGTGCCAGCAGCCAAGATCGGCAGGGGCGAGAAGCTTTCTTT	CASSQDRQGREAFF
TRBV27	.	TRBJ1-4	TGTGCCAGCAGTTTAAGGCTTCCAGGGTTCGGGGAAAAACTGTTTTTT	CASSLRLPGFGEKLFF
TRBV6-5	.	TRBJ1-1	TGTGCCAGCAGTTACGGTGGCAGCGGCACTGAAGCTTTCTTT	CASSYGGSGTEAFF
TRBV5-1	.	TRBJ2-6	TGCGCCAGCAGCTTGAACCCTCCCCCCGACTTCGTCCTGACTTTC	CASSLNPPPDFVLTF
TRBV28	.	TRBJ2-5	TGTGCCAGCAGCCGGGACTCTCAGGAGACCCAGTACTTC	CASSRDSQETQYF
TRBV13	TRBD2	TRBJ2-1	TGTGCCAGCAGCCAAGCTAGCGGCTCCTACAATGAGCAGTTCTTC	CASSQASGSYNEQFF